The TCR beta chain described here comes from a study of cytomegalovirus exposure and HLA in healthy donors. Study-level findings and limits: The study flagged fewer than 200 TCR beta chains as cytomegalovirus-associated. The majority of TCR sequences were rare, yet some public TCRs appeared in many donors.

There are 16 residues in the CDR3. The data were produced by immunoSEQ multiplex PCR, yet TCRdb's version contains in-frame clones alone and is incomplete. The table records about 310,000 clones, nearly 90% of them present only once. A remark on this clone: Its antigen is not known.

The study drew the donors from its approximately 110-subject validation cohort, separate from the 666-subject first cohort. This receptor was taken from a man in his thirties or forties in good health and CMV-seronegative. The chain carries TRBV12-1 and TRBJ2-3; the D segment call TRBD2 is taken from the table without a DNA check. TRBV12-1 is shown as a pseudogene. The sequenced sample was PBMCs. This CDR3 reads CASTHPGLGGTDTQYF. The CDR3 bases are TGTGCCAGCACCCATCCGGGACTAGGAGGCACAGATACGCAGTATTTT.